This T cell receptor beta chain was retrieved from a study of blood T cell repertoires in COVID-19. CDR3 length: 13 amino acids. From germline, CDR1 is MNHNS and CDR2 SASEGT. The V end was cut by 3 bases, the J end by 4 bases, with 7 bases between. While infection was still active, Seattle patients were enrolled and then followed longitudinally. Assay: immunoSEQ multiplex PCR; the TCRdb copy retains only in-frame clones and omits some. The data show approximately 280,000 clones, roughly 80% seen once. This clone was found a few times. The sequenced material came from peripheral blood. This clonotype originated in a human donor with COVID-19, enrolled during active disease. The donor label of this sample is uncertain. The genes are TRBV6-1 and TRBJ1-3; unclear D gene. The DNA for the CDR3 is TGTGCCAGCAGTGACGAGAGGGGAAACACCATATATTTT. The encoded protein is CASSDERGNTIYF.